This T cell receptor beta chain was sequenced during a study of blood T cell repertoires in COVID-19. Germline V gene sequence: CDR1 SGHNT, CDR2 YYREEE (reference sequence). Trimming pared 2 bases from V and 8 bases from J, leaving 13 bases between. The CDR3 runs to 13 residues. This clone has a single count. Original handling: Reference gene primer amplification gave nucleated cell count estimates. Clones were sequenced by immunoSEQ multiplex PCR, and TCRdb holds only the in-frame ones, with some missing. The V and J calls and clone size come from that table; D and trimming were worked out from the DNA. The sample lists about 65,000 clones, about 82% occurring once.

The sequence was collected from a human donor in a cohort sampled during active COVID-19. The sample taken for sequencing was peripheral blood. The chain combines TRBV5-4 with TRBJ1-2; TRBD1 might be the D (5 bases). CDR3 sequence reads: CASSFKETEGYTF. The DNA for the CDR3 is TGTGCCAGCAGCTTCAAGGAGACAGAAGGCTACACCTTC. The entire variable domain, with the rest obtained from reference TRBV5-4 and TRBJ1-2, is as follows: ETGVTQSPTHLIKTRGQQVTLRCSSQSGHNTVSWYQQALGQGPQFIFQYYREEENGRGNFPPRFSGLQFPNYSSELNVNALELDDSALYLCASSFKETEGYTFGSGTRLTVV.